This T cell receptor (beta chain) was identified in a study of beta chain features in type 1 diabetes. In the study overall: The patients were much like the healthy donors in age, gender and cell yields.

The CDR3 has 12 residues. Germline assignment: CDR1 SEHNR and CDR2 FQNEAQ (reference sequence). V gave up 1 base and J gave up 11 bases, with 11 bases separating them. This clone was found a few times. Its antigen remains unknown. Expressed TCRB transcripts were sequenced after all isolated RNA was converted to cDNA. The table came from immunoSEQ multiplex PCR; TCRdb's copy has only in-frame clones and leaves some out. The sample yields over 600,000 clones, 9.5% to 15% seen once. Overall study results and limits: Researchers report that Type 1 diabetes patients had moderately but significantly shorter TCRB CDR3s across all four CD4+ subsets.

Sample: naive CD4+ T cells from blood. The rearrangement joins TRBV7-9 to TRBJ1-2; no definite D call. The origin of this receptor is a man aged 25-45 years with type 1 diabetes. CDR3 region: CASSLEFSGYTF. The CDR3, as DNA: TGTGCCAGCAGCTTAGAATTTAGTGGATACACCTTC.